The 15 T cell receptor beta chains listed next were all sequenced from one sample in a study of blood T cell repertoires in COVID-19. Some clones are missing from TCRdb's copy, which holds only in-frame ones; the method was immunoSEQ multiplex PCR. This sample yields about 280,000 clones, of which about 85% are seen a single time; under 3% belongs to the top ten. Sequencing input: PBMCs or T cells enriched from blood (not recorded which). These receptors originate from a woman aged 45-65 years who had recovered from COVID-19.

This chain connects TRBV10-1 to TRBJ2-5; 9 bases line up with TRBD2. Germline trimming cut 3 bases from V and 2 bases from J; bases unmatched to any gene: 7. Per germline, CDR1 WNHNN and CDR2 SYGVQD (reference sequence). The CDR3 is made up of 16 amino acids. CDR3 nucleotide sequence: TGCGCCAGCAGTGATAGCGGGAGTTCGGCACAAGAGACCCAGTACTTC. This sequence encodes CASSDSGSSAQETQYF.

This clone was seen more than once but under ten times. CDR3 loop: CASSGQRNTEAFF. DNA of the CDR3: TGTGCCAGCTCGGGACAGCGAAACACTGAAGCTTTCTTT. The V gene is TRBV3-1 (or the pseudogene TRBV3-2), the J gene TRBJ1-1; 7 bases agree with TRBD1. Trimming at V came to 8 bases and at J to 2 bases, leaving 5 bases not matched to a gene. Germline CDR1 is LGHDT and CDR2 is YNNKEL (reference sequence). The CDR3 is 13 amino acids.

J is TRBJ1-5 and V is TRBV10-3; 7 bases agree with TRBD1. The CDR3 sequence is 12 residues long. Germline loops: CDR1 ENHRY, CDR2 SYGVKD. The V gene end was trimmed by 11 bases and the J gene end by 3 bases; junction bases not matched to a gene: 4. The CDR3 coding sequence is TGTGCCTCGGGACAGCCCAATCAGCCCCAGCATTTT. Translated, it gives CASGQPNQPQHF.

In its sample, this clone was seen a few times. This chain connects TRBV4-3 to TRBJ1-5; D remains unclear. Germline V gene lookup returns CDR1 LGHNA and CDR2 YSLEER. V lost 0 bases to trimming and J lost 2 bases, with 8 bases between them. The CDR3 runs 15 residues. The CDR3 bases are TGCGCCAGCAGCCAAGAGTATAGTCGCAATCAGCCCCAGCATTTT. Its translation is CASSQEYSRNQPQHF.

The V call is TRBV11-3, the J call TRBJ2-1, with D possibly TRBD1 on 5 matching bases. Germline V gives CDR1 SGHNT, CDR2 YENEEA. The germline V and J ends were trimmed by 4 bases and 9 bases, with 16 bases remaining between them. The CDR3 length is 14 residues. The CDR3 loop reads CASSSNFVDSEQFF. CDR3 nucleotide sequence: TGTGCCAGCAGCTCCAACTTCGTAGACAGTGAGCAGTTCTTC.

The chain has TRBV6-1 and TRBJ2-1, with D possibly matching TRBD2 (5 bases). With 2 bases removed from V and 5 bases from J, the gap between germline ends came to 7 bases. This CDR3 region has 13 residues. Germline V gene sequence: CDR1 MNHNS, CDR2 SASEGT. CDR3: CASSELGDNEQFF. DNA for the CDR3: TGTGCCAGCAGTGAACTCGGGGACAATGAGCAGTTCTTC.

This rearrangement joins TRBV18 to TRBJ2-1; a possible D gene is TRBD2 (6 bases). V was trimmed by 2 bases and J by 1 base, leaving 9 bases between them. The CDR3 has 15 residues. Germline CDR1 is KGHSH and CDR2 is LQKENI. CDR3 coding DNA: TGTGCCAGCTCACCAGTAGCGGAGTCCTACAATGAGCAGTTCTTC. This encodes CASSPVAESYNEQFF.

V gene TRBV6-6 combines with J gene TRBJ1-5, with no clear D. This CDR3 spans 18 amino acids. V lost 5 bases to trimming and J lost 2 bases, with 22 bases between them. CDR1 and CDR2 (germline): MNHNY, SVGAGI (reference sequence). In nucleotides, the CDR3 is TGTGCCAGCAGTCAAACCCAACGGAAAGCAGGTGGCAATCAGCCCCAGCATTTT. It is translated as CASSQTQRKAGGNQPQHF.

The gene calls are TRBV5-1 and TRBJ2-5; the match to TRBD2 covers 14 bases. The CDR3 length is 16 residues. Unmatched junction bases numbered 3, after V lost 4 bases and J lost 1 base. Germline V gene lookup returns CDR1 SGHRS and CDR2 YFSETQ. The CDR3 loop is CASSPGLAGGQETQYF. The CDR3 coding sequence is TGCGCCAGCAGCCCCGGACTAGCGGGGGGCCAAGAGACCCAGTACTTC.

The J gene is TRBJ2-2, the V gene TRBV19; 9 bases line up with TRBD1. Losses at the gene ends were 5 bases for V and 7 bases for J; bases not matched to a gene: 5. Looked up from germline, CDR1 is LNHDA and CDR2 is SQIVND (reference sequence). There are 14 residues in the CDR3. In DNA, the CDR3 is TGTGCCAGTAGTCTCGACAGGGGGATCGGGGAGCTGTTTTTT. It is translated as CASSLDRGIGELFF.

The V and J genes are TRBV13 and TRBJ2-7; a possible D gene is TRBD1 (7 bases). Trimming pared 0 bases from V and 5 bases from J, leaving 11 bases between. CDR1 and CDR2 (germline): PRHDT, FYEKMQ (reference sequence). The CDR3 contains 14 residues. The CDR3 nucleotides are TGTGCCAGCAGCTTAGGTGCAGGGGGGAACGAGCAGTACTTC. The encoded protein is CASSLGAGGNEQYF.

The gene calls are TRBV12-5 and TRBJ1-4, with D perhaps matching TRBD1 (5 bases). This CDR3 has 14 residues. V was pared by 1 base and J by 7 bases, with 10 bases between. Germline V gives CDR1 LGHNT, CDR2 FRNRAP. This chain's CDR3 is CASGLAGSGEKLFF. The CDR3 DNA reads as TGTGCTAGTGGTTTGGCAGGGTCGGGTGAAAAACTGTTTTTT. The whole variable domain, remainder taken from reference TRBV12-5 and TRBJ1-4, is DARVTQTPRHKVTEMGQEVTMRCQPILGHNTVFWYRQTMMQGLELLAYFRNRAPLDDSGMPKDRFSAEMPDATLATLKIQPSEPRDSAVYFCASGLAGSGEKLFFGSGTQLSVL.

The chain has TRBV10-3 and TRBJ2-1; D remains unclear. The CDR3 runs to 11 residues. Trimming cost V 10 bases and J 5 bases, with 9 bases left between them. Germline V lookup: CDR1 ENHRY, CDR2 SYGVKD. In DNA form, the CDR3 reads TGTGCCACCAAACTTGACAATGAGCAGTTCTTC. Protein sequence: CATKLDNEQFF.

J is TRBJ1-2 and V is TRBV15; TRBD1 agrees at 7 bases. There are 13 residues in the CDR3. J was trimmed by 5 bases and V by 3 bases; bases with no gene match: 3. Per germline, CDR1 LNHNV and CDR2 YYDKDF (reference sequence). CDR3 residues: CATSRGQTYGYTF. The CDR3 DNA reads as TGTGCCACCAGCAGGGGACAGACATATGGCTACACCTTC.

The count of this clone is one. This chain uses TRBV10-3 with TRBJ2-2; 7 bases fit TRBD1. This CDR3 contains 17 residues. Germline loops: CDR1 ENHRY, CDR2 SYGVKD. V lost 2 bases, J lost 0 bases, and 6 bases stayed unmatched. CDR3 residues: CAISEVGGSTNTGELFF. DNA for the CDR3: TGTGCCATCAGTGAGGTAGGGGGCTCTACGAACACCGGGGAGCTGTTTTTT.